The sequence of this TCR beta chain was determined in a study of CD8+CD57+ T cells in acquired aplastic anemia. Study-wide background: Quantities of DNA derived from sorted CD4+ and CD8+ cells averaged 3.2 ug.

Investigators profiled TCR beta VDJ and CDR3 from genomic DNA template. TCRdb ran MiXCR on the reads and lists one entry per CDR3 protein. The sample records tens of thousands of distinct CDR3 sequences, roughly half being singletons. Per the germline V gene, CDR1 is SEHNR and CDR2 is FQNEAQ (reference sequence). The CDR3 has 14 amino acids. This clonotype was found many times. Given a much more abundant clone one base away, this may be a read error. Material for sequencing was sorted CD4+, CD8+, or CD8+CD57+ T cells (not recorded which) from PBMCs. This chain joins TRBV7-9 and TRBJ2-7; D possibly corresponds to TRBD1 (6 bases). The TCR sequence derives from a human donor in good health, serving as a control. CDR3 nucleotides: TGTGCCGGCAGCCACGGGACACGGATCTACGAGCAGTACTTC. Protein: CAGSHGTRIYEQYF.